This TCR beta chain was sequenced in a study of shared T cell receptors in the human thymus. This CDR3 comprises 15 residues. The V end lost 6 bases, the J end lost 0 bases, and 15 bases lay between the germline ends. Germline CDR1 and CDR2: KGHSH and LQKENI. As for this clone: Within the sample, other DNA sequences also encode this same CDR3.

The protocol was immunoSEQ multiplex PCR, while the TCRdb copy is restricted to in-frame clones and leaves out a portion. Of about 730,000 clones detected, approximately 83% appear once; the ten largest clones hold around 0.01%. The same specimen was also included in a second study, on human thymus T cells. That publication notes: The donors were infants in Finland with congenital heart defects, otherwise immunologically healthy. Gene usage for V and J segments appeared biased in thymic and blood repertoires. Highly overlapping thymic repertoires in unrelated individuals were reported by related research.

Input material: thymocytes. This chain links TRBV18 with TRBJ2-7; D possibly corresponds to TRBD2 (6 bases). This clonotype was obtained from a girl under three years old with a congenital heart defect. CDR3 protein: CASSPSGGASYEQYF. The CDR3 DNA reads TGTGCCAGCTCCCCCTCTGGCGGGGCCTCCTACGAGCAGTACTTC.